The present entry profiles one T cell receptor beta chain with its context. No antigen is known for it. Per-nucleotide qualities are absent, and no much larger clonotype sits a single base away. Library construction relied on 5' RACE. The data were produced on a NextSeq 500. The TCR library protocol attached unique molecular identifiers to individual cDNA molecules to correct for sequencing error and PCR bias. Both TCR alpha and beta chains were sequenced, and tight co-correlation was observed between alpha and beta sequence abundances in each sample. The original pipeline was this. V gene, J gene and CDR3 annotation of TCR sequences was performed with Decombinator V4. TCRs were defined as expanded if a significant change between any two time points was detected under a Poisson model with p below 0.0001. TCR abundances were normalised to the total number of TCRs sequenced per sample and were expressed as counts per million. TRAV1-2 paired with TRAJ12, TRAJ20 or TRAJ33 defined MAIT TCRs, while TRAV10 paired with TRAJ18 defined iNKT TCRs. VDJdb, accessed 1 November 2021, was searched for CMV, EBV and SARS-CoV-2 annotated TCRs, with TCRs annotated for multiple antigens excluded. TCRdb's own reprocessing of the public reads used fastp at Q25 and MiXCR and kept productive beta chains. CDR3 protein duplicates are merged, each entry listing the most common genes and DNA. TCRdb, not the authors, supplied the V and J calls. Recorded for this sample are around 33,000 distinct CDR3 sequences; approximately 6.9% of them occurred a single time. Together, the top ten hold under 5% of the sample.

Trimming removed 0 bases from V and 5 bases from J; the gene matches leave 6 bases unexplained. CDR1 and CDR2 (SGHRS, YFSETQ) derive from the germline V gene. The CDR3 holds 16 amino acids from the cysteine to the phenylalanine. Only the CDR3 portion is preserved as DNA: 48 bases, with reading frame beginning at the first base. The record originates from a study of early T cells in non-severe SARS-CoV-2 infection (dated by TCRdb to the early 2020s). Regarding the study in general: Because TCR sequencing was done on bulk RNA from unsorted whole blood, the alpha and beta chains could not be paired.

The study was a case-control design nested within a healthcare worker cohort in London, UK, with weekly nasopharyngeal swab PCR tests and blood sampling. Healthcare workers were enrolled in the week of the UK lockdown, from 23 to 31 March 2020, and were followed every week for up to about 16 weeks. Overall study results and their limits: VDJdb matching was skewed toward anti-spike CD8 responses and likely underestimated virus-specific expansions by missing private and CD4 specificities.

The chain joins TRBV5-1 to TRBJ2-1; TRBD2 matches 9 bases in the middle. The sample comprised whole blood. This clonotype originated in an adult who was a healthcare worker with PCR-confirmed SARS-CoV-2 infection or an uninfected control (not recorded which). The CDR3 in this case is CASSLAPSGTHNEQFF. The DNA sequence follows: TGCGCCAGCAGCTTGGCCCCTAGCGGGACCCACAATGAGCAGTTCTTC.